The present T cell receptor beta chain was sequenced within a study of blood T cell repertoires in COVID-19. About the research overall: Samples came from the United States, Italy and Spain, spanning acute and convalescent COVID-19. From T cells, B-cell-depleted T cells, or PBMCs came the material, which was cDNA or gDNA.

Cohorts were based on clinical histories the participants reported. CDR1 is LGHNA, CDR2 YSLEER, per germline. V was pared by 0 bases and J by 7 bases, with 8 bases of the junction left unmatched. This CDR3 is built from 16 residues. Original handling: Counts of nucleated cells, estimated from reference gene primer amplification, were obtained. Clones were read by immunoSEQ multiplex PCR, and TCRdb kept only the in-frame ones, dropping some. V and J calls and clone size follow that table, whereas D and trimming were derived from the DNA. Of 350,000 or so clones listed, 86% are singletons. V gene TRBV4-3 combines with J gene TRBJ1-5, with 8 bases fitting TRBD1. Material: PBMCs or T cells enriched from blood (not recorded which). This clonotype was sampled from a middle-aged woman with acute COVID-19. CDR3 sequence (DNA): TGCGCCAGCAGCCAAGATAGTACAGGGGGGGGCCAGCCCCAGCATTTT. Translation gives CASSQDSTGGGQPQHF.